This TCR beta chain is from a study of blood T cells in healthy people across ages. Study-wide results and caveats: Strong correlation was found linking TCR beta diversity to naive T cell percentage.

About this clonotype itself: Its antigen is still unknown.

A second PCR, run for roughly 7 to 12 cycles, used a sample-barcoded 5' primer plus a J-beta primer mix. TCRdb reprocessed the 5' RACE reads via MiXCR and lists one record per CDR3 protein. The sample contains approximately 2,000,000 distinct CDR3 sequences, around 40% of which appear only once. Trimming left V 5 bases short and J 3 bases short, with 21 bases between. This CDR3 is built from 17 residues. Germline V lookup: CDR1 SNHLY, CDR2 FYNNEI. Healthy Caucasian individuals from Russia aged 6 to 90 were enrolled as donors. Each donor supplied around 10 milliliters of peripheral blood. Total RNA was extracted at no less than 5.5 micrograms per sample.

V is TRBV2 and J is TRBJ2-3; D possibly corresponds to TRBD1 (6 bases). This sequence was found in a human donor in good health. Sample: blood. CDR3 nucleotides: TGTGCCAGCAGTCGTCATACAGGGCTTTGGGCTACAGATACGCAGTATTTT. Amino acids: CASSRHTGLWATDTQYF.